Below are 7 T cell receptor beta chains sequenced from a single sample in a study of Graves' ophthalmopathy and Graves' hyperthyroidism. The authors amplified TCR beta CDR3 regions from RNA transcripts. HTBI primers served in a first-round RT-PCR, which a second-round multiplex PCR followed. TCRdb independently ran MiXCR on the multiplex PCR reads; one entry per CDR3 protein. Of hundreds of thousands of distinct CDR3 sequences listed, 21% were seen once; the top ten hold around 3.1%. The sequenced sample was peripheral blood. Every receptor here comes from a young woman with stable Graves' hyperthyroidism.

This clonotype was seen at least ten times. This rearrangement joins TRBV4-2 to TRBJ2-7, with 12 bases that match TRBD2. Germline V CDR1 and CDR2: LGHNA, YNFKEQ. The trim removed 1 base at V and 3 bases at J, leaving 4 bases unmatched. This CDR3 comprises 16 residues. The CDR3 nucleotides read TGTGCCAGCAGCCAAGGCGAGACTAGCGGGAGCTACGAGCAGTACTTC. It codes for CASSQGETSGSYEQYF.

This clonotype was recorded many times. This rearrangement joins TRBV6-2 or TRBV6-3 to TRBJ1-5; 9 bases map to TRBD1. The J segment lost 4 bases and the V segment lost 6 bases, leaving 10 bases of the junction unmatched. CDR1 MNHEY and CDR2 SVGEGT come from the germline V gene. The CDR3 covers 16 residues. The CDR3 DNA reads TGTGCCAGCAGGCCAACCGGGACAGGGAGAAATCAGCCCCAGCATTTT. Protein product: CASRPTGTGRNQPQHF.

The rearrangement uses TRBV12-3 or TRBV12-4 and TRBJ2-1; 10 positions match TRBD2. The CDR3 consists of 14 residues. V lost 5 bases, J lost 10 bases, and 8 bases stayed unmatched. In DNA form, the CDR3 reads TGTGCCAGCAGTCAGCGGGGGGGCCTAAACGAGCAGTTCTTC. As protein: CASSQRGGLNEQFF.

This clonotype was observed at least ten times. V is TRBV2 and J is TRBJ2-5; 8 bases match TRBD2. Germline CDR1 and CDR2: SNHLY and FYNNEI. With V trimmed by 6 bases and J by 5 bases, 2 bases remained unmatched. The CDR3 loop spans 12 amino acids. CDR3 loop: CASRSGGETQYF. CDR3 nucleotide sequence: TGTGCCAGCAGGTCGGGGGGGGAGACCCAGTACTTC. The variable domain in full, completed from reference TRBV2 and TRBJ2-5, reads EPEVTQTPSHQVTQMGQEVILRCVPISNHLYFYWYRQILGQKVEFLVSFYNNEISEKSEIFDDQFSVERPDGSNFTLKIRSTKLEDSAMYFCASRSGGETQYFGPGTRLLVL.

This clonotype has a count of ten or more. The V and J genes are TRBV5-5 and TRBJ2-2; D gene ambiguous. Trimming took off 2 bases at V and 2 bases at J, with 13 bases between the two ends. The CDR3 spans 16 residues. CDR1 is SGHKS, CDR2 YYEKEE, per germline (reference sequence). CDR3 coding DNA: TGTGCCAGCAGCTTTGGCGGAGCAGGAAACACCGGGGAGCTGTTTTTT. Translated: CASSFGGAGNTGELFF.

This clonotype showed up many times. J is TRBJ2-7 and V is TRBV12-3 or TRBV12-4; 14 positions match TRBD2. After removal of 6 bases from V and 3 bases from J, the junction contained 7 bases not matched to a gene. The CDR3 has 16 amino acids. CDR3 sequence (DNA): TGTGCCAGCAGCGCTCCTGGGACTAGCGGGAGCTACGAGCAGTACTTC. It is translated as CASSAPGTSGSYEQYF.

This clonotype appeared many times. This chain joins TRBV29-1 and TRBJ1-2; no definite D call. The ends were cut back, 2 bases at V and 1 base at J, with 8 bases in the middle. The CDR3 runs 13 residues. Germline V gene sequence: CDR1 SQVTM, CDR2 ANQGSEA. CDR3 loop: CSVELLRNYGYTF. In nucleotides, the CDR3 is TGCAGCGTTGAATTGCTACGTAACTATGGCTACACCTTC.